The T cell receptor beta chain under discussion was sequenced for a study of T cell responses to AZD1222 COVID-19 vaccine (TCRdb year 2021). In terms of the full investigation: AZD1222 recipients whose second dose came at about 4 weeks and those whose second dose came at about 12 weeks were combined into one group, since spike-specific TCR depth and breadth did not differ between the two schedules. A total of approximately 240 trial participants underwent TCR sequencing, of whom 207 received two doses of AZD1222 and roughly 25 received two doses of the MenACWY control vaccine. Trial participants were enrolled into age subgroups of 18-55, 56-69 and 70-plus years, which contained 148, 28 and 57 TCR-sequenced participants, respectively.

Spanning cysteine to phenylalanine, the CDR3 consists of 14 amino acids. Of the read, only the CDR3 DNA is kept; its 42 bases are in frame from base 1. At the junction V is shortened by 0 bases and J by 0 bases, with 6 bases in between. CDR1 and CDR2 are drawn from the germline V gene: SGHRS, YFSETQ. On the study overall, not on this receptor specifically: Only five to seven AZD1222 recipients were SARS-CoV-2 seropositive at baseline, limiting conclusions about previously exposed vaccinees. No day 14 peak-response samples were available, so repertoires were characterized only after the peak T cell response. Nearly half of unique spike-specific TCRs reportedly recognized epitopes outside regions mutated in the B.1.351 and B.1.1.7 variants. Participants were mostly white British, with more females than males. The authors suggested clonal diversity may have been underestimated. In the small 56-69-year group, the increase in depth fell short of significance, most likely because of low power. Vaccine-associated CD4 TCRs spanned the whole spike protein, with dominant responses in regions 160-218 and 743-854. Spike-specific TCR breadth and depth rose significantly after two AZD1222 doses compared with day 0 and with MenACWY recipients.

The sample's time point, from its label and the paper: baseline before first vaccination. The vaccinee samples were drawn from two UK trials, COV001 and COV002, one of which was a single-blind randomized controlled phase 2/3 trial testing AZD1222 (ChAdOx1 nCoV-19) in healthy adults. For TCRbeta chain sequencing, PBMC samples from trial participants were taken at day 0 and at day 28 after the second dose. Remarks on this clone: The antigen it recognizes is unknown. Per-base qualities were not stored, and no clone one base away is much larger.

The CDR3 regions of human TCRbeta chains were analyzed by immunosequencing. Under the source paper's analysis protocol: TCRs in the repertoires were matched against a reference library of SARS-CoV-2-specific TCRs that had been generated with the MIRA antigen-specificity platform. Breadth meant the fraction of unique TCRs that were SARS-CoV-2-associated, whereas depth meant the fraction of total T cells that were SARS-CoV-2-associated. Using the MIRA data, each spike-specific TCR was assigned both to the spike region to which the TCR was reactive and to a CD4 or CD8 class. Log10-transformed breadth and depth values were compared by one-way ANOVA with Sidak's multiple comparisons tests. The table was pulled from immuneACCESS by TCRdb, which kept in-frame rearrangements only. Such tables lose some clones; where checked, under half of the loss comes from unresolved V genes, and the rest has no known cause. The D gene and trimming were derived from the DNA, and the V and J assignments and clone size from that table. This sample lists about 120,000 clones; approximately 84% were detected once. About 7.4% of the sample is taken by the ten largest.

The sequence was obtained from an adult in good health. The rearrangement joined TRBV5-1 to TRBJ1-2, with an unclear D gene assignment. The sequences come from peripheral blood, collected on day 0 of AZD1222 vaccination. CDR3 sequence: CASSLAVANYGYTF. Here is the DNA: TGCGCCAGCAGCTTGGCGGTAGCTAACTATGGCTACACCTTC.